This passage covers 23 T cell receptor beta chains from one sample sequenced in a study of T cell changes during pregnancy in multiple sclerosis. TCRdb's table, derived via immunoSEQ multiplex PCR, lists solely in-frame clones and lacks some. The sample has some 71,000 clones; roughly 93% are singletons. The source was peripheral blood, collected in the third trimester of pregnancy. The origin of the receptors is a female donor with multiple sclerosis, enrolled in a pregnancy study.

CDR3 loop: CASSLGGFNRGQGDTQYF. CDR3 nucleotide sequence: TGCGCCAGCAGCTTGGGGGGATTTAACAGGGGGCAGGGAGATACGCAGTATTTT. The V call is TRBV5-1, the J call TRBJ2-3; 9 bases fit TRBD1. V gave up 0 bases and J gave up 5 bases; unmatched junction bases: 13. From germline, CDR1 is SGHRS and CDR2 YFSETQ. The CDR3 has 18 residues.

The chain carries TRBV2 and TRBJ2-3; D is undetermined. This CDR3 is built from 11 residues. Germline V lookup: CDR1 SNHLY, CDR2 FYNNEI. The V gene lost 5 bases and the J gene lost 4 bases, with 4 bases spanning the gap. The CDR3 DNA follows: TGTGCCAGCAGTCATGCAGATACGCAGTATTTT. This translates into CASSHADTQYF.

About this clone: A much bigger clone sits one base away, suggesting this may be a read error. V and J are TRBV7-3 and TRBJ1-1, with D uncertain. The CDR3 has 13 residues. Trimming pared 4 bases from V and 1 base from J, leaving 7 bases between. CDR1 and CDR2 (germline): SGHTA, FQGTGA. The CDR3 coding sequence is TGTGCCAGCAGCTCCCGACAGAACACTGAAGCTTTCTTT. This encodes CASSSRQNTEAFF. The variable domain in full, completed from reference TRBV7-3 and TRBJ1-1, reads GAGVSQTPSNKVTEKGKYVELRCDPISGHTALYWYRQSLGQGPEFLIYFQGTGAADDSGLPNDRFFAVRPEGSVSTLKIQRTERGDSAVYLCASSSRQNTEAFFGQGTRLTVV.

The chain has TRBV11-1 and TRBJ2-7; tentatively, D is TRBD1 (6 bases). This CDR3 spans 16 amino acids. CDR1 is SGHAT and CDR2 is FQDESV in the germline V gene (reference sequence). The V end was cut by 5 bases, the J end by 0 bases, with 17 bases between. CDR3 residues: CASSHPRQVTSYEQYF. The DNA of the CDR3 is TGTGCCAGCAGCCACCCGAGACAGGTTACCTCCTACGAGCAGTACTTC. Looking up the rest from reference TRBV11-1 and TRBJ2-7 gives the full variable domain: EAEVAQSPRYKITEKSQAVAFWCDPISGHATLYWYRQILGQGPELLVQFQDESVVDDSQLPKDRFSAERLKGVDSTLKIQPAELGDSAMYLCASSHPRQVTSYEQYFGPGTRLTVT.

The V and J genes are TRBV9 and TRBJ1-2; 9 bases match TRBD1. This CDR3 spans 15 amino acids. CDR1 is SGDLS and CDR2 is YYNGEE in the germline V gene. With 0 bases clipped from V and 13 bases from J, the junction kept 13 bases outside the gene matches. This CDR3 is CASSVGEPGQGISTF. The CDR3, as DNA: TGTGCCAGCAGCGTAGGAGAACCGGGACAGGGTATCAGCACCTTC.

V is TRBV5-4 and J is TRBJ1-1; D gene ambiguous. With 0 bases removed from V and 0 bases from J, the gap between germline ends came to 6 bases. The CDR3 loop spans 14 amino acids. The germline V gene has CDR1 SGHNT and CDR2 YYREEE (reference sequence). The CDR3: CASSLGRVNTEAFF. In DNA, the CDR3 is TGTGCCAGCAGCTTGGGACGGGTGAACACTGAAGCTTTCTTT.

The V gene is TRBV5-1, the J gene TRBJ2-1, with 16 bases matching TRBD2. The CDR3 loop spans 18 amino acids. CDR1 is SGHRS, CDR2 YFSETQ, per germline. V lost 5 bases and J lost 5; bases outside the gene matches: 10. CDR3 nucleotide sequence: TGCGCCAGCAGTGTTCCGGGGACTAGCGGGGGGGGTAACAATGAGCAGTTCTTC. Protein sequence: CASSVPGTSGGGNNEQFF.

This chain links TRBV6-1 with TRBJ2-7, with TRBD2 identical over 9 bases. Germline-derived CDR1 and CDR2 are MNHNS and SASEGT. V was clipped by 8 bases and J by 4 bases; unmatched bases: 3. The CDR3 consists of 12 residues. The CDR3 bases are TGTGCCAGCGAAGCGGGGGGTTACGAGCAGTACTTC. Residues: CASEAGGYEQYF.

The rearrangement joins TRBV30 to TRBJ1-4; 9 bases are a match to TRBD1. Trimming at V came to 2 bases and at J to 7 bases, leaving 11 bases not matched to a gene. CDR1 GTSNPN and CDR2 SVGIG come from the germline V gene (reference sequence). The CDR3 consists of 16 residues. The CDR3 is CAWSHYTGTGPEKLFF. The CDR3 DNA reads TGTGCCTGGAGTCACTACACCGGGACAGGGCCTGAAAAACTGTTTTTT.

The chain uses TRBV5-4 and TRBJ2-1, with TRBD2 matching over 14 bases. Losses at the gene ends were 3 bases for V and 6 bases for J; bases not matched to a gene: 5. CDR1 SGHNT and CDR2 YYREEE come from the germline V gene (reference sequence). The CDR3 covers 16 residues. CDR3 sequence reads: CASSWGGTSGSNEQFF. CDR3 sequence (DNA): TGTGCCAGCAGCTGGGGGGGGACTAGCGGGAGCAATGAGCAGTTCTTC.

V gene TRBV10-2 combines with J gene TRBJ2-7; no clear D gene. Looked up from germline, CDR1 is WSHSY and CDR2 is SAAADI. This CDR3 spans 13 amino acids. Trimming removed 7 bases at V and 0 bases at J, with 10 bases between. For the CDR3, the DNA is TGCGCCAGCAACTCCGCTAACTCCTACGAGCAGTACTTC. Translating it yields CASNSANSYEQYF.

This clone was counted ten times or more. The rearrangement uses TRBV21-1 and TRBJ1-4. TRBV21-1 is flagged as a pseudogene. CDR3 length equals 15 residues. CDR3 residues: CASSKRGRANEKLFF. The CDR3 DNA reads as TGTGCCAGCAGCAAGCGGGGGAGGGCTAATGAAAAACTGTTTTTT.

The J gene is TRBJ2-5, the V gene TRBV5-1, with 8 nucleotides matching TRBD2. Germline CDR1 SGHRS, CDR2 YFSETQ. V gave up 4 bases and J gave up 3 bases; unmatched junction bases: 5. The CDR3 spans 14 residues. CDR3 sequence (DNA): TGCGCCAGCAGCCCGGGGGGGAGTGAAGAGACCCAGTACTTC. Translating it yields CASSPGGSEETQYF.

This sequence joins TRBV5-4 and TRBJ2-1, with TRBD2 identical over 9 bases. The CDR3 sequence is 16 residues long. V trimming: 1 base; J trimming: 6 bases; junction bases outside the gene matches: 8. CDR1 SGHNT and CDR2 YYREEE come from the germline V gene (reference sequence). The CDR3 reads CASSLRAGGPFNEQFF. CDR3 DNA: TGTGCCAGCAGCTTGAGGGCGGGGGGGCCTTTCAATGAGCAGTTCTTC. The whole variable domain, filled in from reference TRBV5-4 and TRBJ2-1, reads ETGVTQSPTHLIKTRGQQVTLRCSSQSGHNTVSWYQQALGQGPQFIFQYYREEENGRGNFPPRFSGLQFPNYSSELNVNALELDDSALYLCASSLRAGGPFNEQFFGPGTRLTVL.

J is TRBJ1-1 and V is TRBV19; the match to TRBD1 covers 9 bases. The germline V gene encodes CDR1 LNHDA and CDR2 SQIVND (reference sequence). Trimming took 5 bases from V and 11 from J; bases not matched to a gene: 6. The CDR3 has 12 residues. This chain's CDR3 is CASSPTGGGAFF. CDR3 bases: TGTGCCAGTAGTCCGACAGGGGGTGGGGCTTTCTTT.

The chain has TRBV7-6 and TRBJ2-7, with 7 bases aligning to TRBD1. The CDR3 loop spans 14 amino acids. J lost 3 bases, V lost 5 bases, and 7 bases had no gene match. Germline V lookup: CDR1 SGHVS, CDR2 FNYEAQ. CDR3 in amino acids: CASSPRTGHYEQYF. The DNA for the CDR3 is TGTGCCAGCAGCCCGAGGACAGGACACTACGAGCAGTACTTC. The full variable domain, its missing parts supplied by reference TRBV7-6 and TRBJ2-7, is GAGVSQSPRYKVTKRGQDVALRCDPISGHVSLYWYRQALGQGPEFLTYFNYEAQQDKSGLPNDRFSAERPEGSISTLTIQRTEQRDSAMYRCASSPRTGHYEQYFGPGTRLTVT.

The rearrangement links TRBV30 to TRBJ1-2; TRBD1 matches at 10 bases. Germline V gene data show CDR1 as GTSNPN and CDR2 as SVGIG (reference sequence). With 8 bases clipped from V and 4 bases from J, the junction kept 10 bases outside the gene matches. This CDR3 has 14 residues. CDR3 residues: CAREDRGLGYGYTF. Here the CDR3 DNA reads TGTGCCCGGGAAGACAGGGGGCTTGGCTATGGCTACACCTTC.

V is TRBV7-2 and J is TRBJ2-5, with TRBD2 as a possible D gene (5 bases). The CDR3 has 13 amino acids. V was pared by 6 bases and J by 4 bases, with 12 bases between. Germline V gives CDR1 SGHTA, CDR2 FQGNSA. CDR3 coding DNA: TGTGCCAGCAGTTACGGACTTTCAGAGACCCAGTACTTC. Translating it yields CASSYGLSETQYF.

This CDR3 is CASSYLAGGPYNEQFF. The CDR3 nucleotides read TGTGCCAGCAGTTACCTAGCGGGGGGTCCCTACAATGAGCAGTTCTTC. This chain links TRBV6-5 with TRBJ2-1; 11 nucleotides match TRBD2. The CDR3 loop spans 16 amino acids. V lost 2 bases to trimming and J lost 2 bases; unmatched junction nucleotides: 2. Germline CDR1 MNHEY, CDR2 SVGAGI.

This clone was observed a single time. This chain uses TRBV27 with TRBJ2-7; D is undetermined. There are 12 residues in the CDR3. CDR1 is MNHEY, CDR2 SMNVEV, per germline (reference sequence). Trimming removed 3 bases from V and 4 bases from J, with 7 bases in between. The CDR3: CASSFLGYEQYF. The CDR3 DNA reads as TGTGCCAGCAGTTTCCTCGGTTACGAGCAGTACTTC.

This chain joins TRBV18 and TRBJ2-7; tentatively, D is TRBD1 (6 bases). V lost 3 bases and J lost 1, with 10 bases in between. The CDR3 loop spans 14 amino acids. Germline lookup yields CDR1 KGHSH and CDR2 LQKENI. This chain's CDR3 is CASSPPGQSYEQYF. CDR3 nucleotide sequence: TGTGCCAGCTCACCTCCCGGACAGTCCTACGAGCAGTACTTC.

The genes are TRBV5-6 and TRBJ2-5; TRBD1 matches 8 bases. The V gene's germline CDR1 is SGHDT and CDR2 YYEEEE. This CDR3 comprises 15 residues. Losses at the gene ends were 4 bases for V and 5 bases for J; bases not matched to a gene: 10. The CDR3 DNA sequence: TGTGCCAGCAGCGCAGCTGACAGGGGCTGGGAGACCCAGTACTTC. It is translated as CASSAADRGWETQYF.

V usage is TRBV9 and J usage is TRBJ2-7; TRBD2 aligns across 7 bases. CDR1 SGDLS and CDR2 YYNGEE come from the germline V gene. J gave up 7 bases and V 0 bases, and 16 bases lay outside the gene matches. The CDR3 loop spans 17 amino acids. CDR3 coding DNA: TGTGCCAGCAGCGTAGGGTTAGGGACTAACGCCCCTAGGGAGCAGTACTTC. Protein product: CASSVGLGTNAPREQYF.